This T cell receptor (beta chain) was sequenced during a study of CD8+CD57+ T cells in acquired aplastic anemia. Whole-study findings and limits: About 29 sequences, all CD8+ CDR3, were shared between patients and controls.

Regarding this clonotype: Its specificity is not known. A much larger clonotype is one base distant, so this may be a read error.

Genomic DNA constituted the template upon which TCR beta VDJ and CDR3 profiling was performed. Via MiXCR, TCRdb re-called the reads, giving one row per CDR3 protein. Of around 150,000 distinct CDR3 sequences in the sample, more than 35% were seen once. Sequenced input: sorted CD4+, CD8+, or CD8+CD57+ T cells (not recorded which) from PBMCs. The receptor comes from a human donor in good health, serving as a control.

CDR3 DNA sequence: TGCGGTGCTAGTCGCCGAGCTGGGGCAGCGATGAACACTGAAGCTTTCTTT. This encodes CGASRRAGAAMNTEAFF. The genes are TRBV20-1 and TRBJ1-1; D might be TRBD1 (5 bases). The CDR3 consists of 17 residues. Per the germline V gene, CDR1 is DFQATT and CDR2 is SNEGSKA (reference sequence).